This entry features one TCR beta chain sequence. As yet, its antigen is unknown. V was trimmed by 1 base and J by 7 bases, leaving 8 bases between them. The germline gives CDR1 SNHLY, CDR2 FYNNEI. This CDR3 is built from 13 residues. This sample is drawn from a study of CD8 T cells in ankylosing spondylitis. Study results and caveats: Before this, some motif variants had been reported in reactive arthritis synovial fluid and blood. Clones linked to disease were reported to show significant enrichment in matched ankylosing spondylitis synovial fluid. Within ankylosing spondylitis blood, a TCR beta motif made up of roughly eight highly homologous variants appeared to be characteristic.

TCRdb used MiXCR to reprocess the 5' RACE reads, holding one entry per CDR3 protein. The sample shows hundreds of thousands of distinct CDR3 sequences, 25% to 30% of them seen only once. The rearrangement uses TRBV2 and TRBJ2-1, with TRBD2 as a possible D gene (5 bases). The TCR originated in a male donor with ankylosing spondylitis. Material: blood, either unsorted or a sorted T cell fraction (not recorded which). The DNA for the CDR3 is TGTGCCAGCAGTGAAGAGACGGGGAATGAGCAGTTCTTC. This codes for CASSEETGNEQFF.